This record concerns one T cell receptor beta chain sequence. From germline, CDR1 is SGHRS and CDR2 YFSETQ. The CDR3 contains 14 residues. V gave up 2 bases and J gave up 7 bases; unmatched junction bases: 7. The library targeted TCRbeta and was prepared with unique molecular identifiers. From the PCR reads, TCRdb called clonotypes with MiXCR, one entry per CDR3 protein. The data contain about 400,000 distinct CDR3 sequences, roughly 20% of them singletons. This specimen belongs to a study of T-cell reconstitution after alpha-beta-depleted transplantation in children. The chain combines TRBV5-1 with TRBJ2-7, with TRBD2 matching over 9 bases. Sequences were derived from PBMCs from the stem cell graft donor, sampled from the stem cell graft. This sequence originates from a human donor who donated a stem cell graft to a child with acute myeloid leukemia. The CDR3 DNA sequence: TGCGCCAGCAGCTTTAGCGGGAGTGTTCGGGAGCAGTACTTC. Its protein product is CASSFSGSVREQYF.